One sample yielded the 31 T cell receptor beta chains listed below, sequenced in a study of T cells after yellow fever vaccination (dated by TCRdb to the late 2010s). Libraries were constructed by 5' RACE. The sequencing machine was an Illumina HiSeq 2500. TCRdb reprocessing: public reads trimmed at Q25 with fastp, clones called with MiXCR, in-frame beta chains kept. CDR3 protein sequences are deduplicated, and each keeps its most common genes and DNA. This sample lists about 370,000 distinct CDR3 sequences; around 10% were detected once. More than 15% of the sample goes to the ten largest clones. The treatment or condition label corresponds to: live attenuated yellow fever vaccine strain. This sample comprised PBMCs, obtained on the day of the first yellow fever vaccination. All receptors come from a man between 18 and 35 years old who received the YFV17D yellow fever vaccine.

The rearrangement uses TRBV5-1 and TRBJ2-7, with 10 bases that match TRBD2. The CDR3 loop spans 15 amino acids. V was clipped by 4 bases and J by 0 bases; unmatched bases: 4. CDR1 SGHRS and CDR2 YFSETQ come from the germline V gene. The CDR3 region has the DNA TGCGCCAGCAGCCGTAGCGGGGGGAGCTCCTACGAGCAGTACTTC. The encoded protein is CASSRSGGSSYEQYF.

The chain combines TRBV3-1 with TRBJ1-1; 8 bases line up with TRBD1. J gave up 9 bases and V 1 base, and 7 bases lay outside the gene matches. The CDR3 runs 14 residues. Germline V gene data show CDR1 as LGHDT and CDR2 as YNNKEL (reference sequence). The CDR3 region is CASSQVPRQGKAFF. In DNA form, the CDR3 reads TGTGCCAGCAGCCAAGTACCTCGACAGGGGAAAGCTTTCTTT.

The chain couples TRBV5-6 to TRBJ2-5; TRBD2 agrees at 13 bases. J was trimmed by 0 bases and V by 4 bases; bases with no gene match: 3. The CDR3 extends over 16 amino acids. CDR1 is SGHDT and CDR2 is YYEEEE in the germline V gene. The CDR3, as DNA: TGTGCCAGCAGCCCGGGACTAGCGGGGTACCAAGAGACCCAGTACTTC. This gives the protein CASSPGLAGYQETQYF. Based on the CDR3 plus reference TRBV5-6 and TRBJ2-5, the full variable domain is DAGVTQSPTHLIKTRGQQVTLRCSPKSGHDTVSWYQQALGQGPQFIFQYYEEEERQRGNFPDRFSGHQFPNYSSELNVNALLLGDSALYLCASSPGLAGYQETQYFGPGTRLLVL.

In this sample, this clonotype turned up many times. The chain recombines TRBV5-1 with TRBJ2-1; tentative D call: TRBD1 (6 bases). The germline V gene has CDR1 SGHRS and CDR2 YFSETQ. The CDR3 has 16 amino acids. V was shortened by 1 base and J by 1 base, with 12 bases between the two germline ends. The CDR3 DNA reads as TGCGCCAGCAGCTTGACCCCAGGGGAATCCTACAATGAGCAGTTCTTC. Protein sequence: CASSLTPGESYNEQFF.

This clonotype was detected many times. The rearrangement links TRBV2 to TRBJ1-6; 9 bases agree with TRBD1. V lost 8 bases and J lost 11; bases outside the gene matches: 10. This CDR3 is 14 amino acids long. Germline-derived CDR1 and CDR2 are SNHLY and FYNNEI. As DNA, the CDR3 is TGTGCCAGCCGGGGACAGGGTGGGAGAACACCCCTCCACTTT. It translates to CASRGQGGRTPLHF.

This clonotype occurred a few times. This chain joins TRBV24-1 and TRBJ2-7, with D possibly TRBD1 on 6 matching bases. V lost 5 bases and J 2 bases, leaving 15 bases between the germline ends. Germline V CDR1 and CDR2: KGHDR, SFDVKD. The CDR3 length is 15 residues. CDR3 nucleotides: TGTGCCACCAGTGTCCGGGACACGAGACCCTACGAGCAGTACGTC. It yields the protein CATSVRDTRPYEQYV.

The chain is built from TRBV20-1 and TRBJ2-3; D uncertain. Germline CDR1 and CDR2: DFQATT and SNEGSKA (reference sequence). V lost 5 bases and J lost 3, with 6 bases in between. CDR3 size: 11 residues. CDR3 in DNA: TGCAGTGCTGGTAGAACAGATACGCAGTATTTT. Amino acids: CSAGRTDTQYF.

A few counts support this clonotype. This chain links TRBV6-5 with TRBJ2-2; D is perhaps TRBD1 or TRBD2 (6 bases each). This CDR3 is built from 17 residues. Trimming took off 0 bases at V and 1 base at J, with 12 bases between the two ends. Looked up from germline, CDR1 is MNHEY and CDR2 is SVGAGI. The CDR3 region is CASSYSVRGQNTGELFF. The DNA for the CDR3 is TGTGCCAGCAGTTACTCGGTACGGGGGCAGAACACCGGGGAGCTGTTTTTT.

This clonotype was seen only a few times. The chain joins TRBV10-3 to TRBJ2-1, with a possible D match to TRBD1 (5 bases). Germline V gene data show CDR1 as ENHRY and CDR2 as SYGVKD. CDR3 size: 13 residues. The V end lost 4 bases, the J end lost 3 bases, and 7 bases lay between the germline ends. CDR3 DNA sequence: TGTGCCATCAGTGTAGGGGACTACAATGAGCAGTTCTTC. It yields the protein CAISVGDYNEQFF.

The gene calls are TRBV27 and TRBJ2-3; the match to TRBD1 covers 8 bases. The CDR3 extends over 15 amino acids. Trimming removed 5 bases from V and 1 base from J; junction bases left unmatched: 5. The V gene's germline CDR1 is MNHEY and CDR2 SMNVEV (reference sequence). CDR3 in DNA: TGTGCCAGCAGTGCACCAGGGGGCGGCACAGATACGCAGTATTTT. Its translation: CASSAPGGGTDTQYF.

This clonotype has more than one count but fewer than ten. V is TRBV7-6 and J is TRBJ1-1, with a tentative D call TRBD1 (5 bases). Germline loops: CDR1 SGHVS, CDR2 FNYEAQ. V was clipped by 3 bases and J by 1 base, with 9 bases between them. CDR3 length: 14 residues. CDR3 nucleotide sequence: TGTGCCAGCAGCTTGCCGGGACGGAACACTGAAGCTTTCTTT. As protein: CASSLPGRNTEAFF.

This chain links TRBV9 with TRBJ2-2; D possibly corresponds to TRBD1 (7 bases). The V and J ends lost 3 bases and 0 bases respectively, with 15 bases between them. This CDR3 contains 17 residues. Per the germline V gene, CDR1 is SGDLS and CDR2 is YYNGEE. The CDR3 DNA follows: TGTGCCAGCAGCGCCTGGGGCGGGACAGCGAACACCGGGGAGCTGTTTTTT. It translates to CASSAWGGTANTGELFF.

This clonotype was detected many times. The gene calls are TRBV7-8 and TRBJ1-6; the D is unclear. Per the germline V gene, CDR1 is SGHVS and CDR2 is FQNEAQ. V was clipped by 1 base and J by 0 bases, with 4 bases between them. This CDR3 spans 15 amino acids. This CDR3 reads CASSLGGSYNSPLHF. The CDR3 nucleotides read TGTGCCAGCAGCTTAGGGGGCTCCTATAATTCACCCCTCCACTTT.

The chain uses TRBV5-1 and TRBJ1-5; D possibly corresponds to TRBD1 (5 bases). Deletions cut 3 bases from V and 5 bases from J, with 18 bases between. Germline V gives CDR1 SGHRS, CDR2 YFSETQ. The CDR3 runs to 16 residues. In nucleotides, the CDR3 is TGCGCCAGCAGCTCTATGCTGCTAGGGGTGGATCAGCCCCAGCATTTT. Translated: CASSSMLLGVDQPQHF.

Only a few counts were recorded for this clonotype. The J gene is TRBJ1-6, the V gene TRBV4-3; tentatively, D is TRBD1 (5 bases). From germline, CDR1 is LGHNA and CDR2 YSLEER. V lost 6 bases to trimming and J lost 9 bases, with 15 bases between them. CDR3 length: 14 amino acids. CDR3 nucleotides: TGCGCCAGCAGTTACGGGACGGCTGGTTCACCCCTCCACTTT. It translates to CASSYGTAGSPLHF.

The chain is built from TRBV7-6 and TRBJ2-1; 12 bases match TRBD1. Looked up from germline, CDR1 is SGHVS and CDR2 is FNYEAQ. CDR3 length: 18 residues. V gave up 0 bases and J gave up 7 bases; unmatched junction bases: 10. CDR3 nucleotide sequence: TGTGCCAGCAGCTTAGCAATTGGAGGGACAGGGGGCCTGAATGAGCAGTTCTTC. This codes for CASSLAIGGTGGLNEQFF.

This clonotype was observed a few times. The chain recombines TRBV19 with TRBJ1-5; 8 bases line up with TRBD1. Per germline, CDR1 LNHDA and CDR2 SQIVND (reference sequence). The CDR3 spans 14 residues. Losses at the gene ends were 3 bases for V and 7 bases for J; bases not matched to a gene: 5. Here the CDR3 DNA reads TGTGCCAGTAGTATCTTACAGGGGGGGCAGCCCCAGCATTTT. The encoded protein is CASSILQGGQPQHF.

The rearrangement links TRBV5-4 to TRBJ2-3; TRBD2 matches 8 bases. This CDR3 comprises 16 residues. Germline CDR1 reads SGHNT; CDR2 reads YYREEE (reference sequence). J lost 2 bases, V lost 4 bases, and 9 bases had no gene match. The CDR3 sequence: CASSLGGVGPTDTQYF. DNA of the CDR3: TGTGCCAGCAGCCTCGGGGGGGTAGGGCCCACAGATACGCAGTATTTT.

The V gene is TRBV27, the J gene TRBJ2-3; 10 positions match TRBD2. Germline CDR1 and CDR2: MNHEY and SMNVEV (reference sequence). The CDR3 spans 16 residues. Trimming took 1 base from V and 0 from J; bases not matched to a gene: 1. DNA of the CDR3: TGTGCCAGCAGTTTATTGACTAGCGGGAGCACAGATACGCAGTATTTT. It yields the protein CASSLLTSGSTDTQYF.

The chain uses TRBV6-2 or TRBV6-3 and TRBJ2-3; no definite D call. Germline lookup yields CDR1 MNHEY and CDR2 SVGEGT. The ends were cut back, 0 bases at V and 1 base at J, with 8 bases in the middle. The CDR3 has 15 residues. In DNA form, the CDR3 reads TGTGCCAGCAGTTACTCTTTCCGGGGCACAGATACGCAGTATTTT. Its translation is CASSYSFRGTDTQYF.

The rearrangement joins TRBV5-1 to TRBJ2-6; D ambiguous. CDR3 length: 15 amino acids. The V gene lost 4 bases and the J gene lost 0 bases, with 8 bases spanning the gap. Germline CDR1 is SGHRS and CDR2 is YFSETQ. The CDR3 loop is CASSPIFSGANVLTF. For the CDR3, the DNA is TGCGCCAGCAGCCCCATCTTCTCTGGGGCCAACGTCCTGACTTTC.

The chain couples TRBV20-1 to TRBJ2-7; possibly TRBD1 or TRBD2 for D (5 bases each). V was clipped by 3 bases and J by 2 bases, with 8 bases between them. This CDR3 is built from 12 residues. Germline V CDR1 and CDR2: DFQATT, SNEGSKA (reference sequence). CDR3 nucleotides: TGCAGTGCTAGCCAGGGACCCTACGAGCAGTACTTC. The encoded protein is CSASQGPYEQYF.

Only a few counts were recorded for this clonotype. The CDR3 nucleotides read TGTGCCAGCAGCCCAGGGGCTGGGGGAGAGACCCAGTACTTC. It translates to CASSPGAGGETQYF. This rearrangement joins TRBV7-8 to TRBJ2-5; weak D call: TRBD1 (6 bases). Looked up from germline, CDR1 is SGHVS and CDR2 is FQNEAQ. Trimming removed 5 bases at V and 4 bases at J, with 14 bases between. The CDR3 spans 14 residues.

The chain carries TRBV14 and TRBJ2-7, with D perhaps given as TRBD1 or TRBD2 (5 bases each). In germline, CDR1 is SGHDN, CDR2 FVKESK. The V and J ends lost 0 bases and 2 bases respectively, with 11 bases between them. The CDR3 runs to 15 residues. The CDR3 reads CASSQDWGSPYEQYF. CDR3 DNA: TGTGCCAGCAGCCAAGACTGGGGGTCCCCCTACGAGCAGTACTTC. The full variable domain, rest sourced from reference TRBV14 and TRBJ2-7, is EAGVTQFPSHSVIEKGQTVTLRCDPISGHDNLYWYRRVMGKEIKFLLHFVKESKQDESGMPNNRFLAERTGGTYSTLKVQPAELEDSGVYFCASSQDWGSPYEQYFGPGTRLTVT.

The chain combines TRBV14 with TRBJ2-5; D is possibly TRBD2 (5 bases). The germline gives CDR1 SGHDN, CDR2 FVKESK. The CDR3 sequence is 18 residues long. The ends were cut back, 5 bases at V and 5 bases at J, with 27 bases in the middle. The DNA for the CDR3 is TGTGCCAGCAGCACCTGGGGAGAGCGGAGTTTCATACCGGAGACCCAGTACTTC. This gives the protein CASSTWGERSFIPETQYF. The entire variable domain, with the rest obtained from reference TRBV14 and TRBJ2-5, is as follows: EAGVTQFPSHSVIEKGQTVTLRCDPISGHDNLYWYRRVMGKEIKFLLHFVKESKQDESGMPNNRFLAERTGGTYSTLKVQPAELEDSGVYFCASSTWGERSFIPETQYFGPGTRLLVL.

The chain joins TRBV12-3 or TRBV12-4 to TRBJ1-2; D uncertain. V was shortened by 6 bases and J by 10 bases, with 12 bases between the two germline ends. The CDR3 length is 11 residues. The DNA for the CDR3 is TGTGCCAGCAGCCCGGGCCGATCCTACACCTTC. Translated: CASSPGRSYTF.

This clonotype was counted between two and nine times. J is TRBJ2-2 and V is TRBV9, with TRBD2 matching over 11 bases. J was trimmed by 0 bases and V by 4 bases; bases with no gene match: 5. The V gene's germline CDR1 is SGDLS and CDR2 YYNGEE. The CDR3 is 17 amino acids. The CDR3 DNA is TGTGCCAGCAGCACCGGACTAGCGGGCGCGAACACCGGGGAGCTGTTTTTT. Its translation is CASSTGLAGANTGELFF.

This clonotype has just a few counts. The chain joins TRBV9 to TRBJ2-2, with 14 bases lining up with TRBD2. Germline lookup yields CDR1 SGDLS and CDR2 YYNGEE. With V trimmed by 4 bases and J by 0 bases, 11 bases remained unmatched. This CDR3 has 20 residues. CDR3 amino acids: CASSTPGGLAGVTNTGELFF. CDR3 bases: TGTGCCAGCAGCACCCCCGGGGGACTAGCGGGGGTAACGAACACCGGGGAGCTGTTTTTT.

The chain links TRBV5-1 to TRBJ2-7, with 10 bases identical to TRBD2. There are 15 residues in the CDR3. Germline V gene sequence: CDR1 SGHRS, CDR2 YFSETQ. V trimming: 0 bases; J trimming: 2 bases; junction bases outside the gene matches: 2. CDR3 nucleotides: TGCGCCAGCAGCTTGGCAGCGGGGGGGACCTACGAGCAGTACTTC. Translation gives CASSLAAGGTYEQYF.

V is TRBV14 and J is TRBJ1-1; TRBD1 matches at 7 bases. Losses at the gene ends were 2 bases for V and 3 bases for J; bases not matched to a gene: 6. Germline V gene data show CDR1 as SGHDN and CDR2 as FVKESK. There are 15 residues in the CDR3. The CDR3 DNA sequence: TGTGCCAGCAGCCAATCGATGACAGGGTACACTGAAGCTTTCTTT. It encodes CASSQSMTGYTEAFF.

The CDR3 region has the DNA TGCGCCAGCAGCCAAGAAGCAGCGGGGCCCTCCTACGAGCAGTACTTC. It specifies CASSQEAAGPSYEQYF. This rearrangement joins TRBV4-3 to TRBJ2-7; 7 nucleotides line up with TRBD2. The CDR3 has 16 amino acids. The J segment lost 0 bases and the V segment lost 0 bases, leaving 5 bases of the junction unmatched. Germline V gene data show CDR1 as LGHNA and CDR2 as YSLEER.